This entry lists 19 T cell receptor beta chains sequenced from one sample in a study of technical replicates of blood from a few donors. The method was immunoSEQ multiplex PCR; TCRdb's version includes in-frame clones alone and lacks a portion of them. The sample gives tens of thousands of clones, 80% to 90% of which show up once; more than 4.5% is in the top ten. The sequenced sample consisted of PBMCs. These receptors were collected from a human donor in good health. Some clones in this sample may be carry-over from other donors' samples.

The chain couples TRBV11-2 to TRBJ1-6, with D perhaps TRBD1 (5 bases). Germline CDR1 and CDR2: SGHAT and FQNNGV. Trimming cost V 5 bases and J 4 bases, with 12 bases left between them. This CDR3 region has 15 residues. The CDR3 loop reads CASSPGAGYNSPLHF. DNA for the CDR3: TGTGCCAGCAGCCCCGGAGCAGGGTATAATTCACCCCTCCACTTT.

This chain connects TRBV5-4 to TRBJ2-2, with 11 positions matching TRBD1. The CDR3 totals 16 residues. Trimming cost V 1 base and J 6 bases; bases outside gene matches: 5. Germline V gene data show CDR1 as SGHNT and CDR2 as YYREEE (reference sequence). The CDR3 sequence is CASSLWRTGGSGELFF. The CDR3 DNA reads as TGTGCCAGCAGCTTGTGGAGGACAGGGGGCTCCGGGGAGCTGTTTTTT.

The rearrangement links TRBV5-1 to TRBJ2-7, with 11 bases identical to TRBD2. CDR3 length: 16 amino acids. Germline trimming cut 3 bases from V and 3 bases from J; bases unmatched to any gene: 8. CDR1 is SGHRS and CDR2 is YFSETQ in the germline V gene. CDR3 DNA sequence: TGCGCCAGCAGCTCGCGCCTAGCGGGAGGCAACTACGAGCAGTACTTC. Translation: CASSSRLAGGNYEQYF.

This sequence joins TRBV4-1 and TRBJ2-2; 9 nucleotides align to TRBD1. The CDR3 spans 16 residues. From germline, CDR1 is MGHRA and CDR2 YSYEKL. J gave up 8 bases and V 5 bases, and 12 bases lay outside the gene matches. The CDR3 sequence: CASSKPTGGYVGELFF. Written as DNA, the CDR3 is TGCGCCAGCAGCAAGCCTACAGGGGGCTATGTGGGGGAGCTGTTTTTT.

The chain couples TRBV15 to TRBJ1-4, with 7 bases identical to TRBD1. V was pared by 4 bases and J by 4 bases, with 6 bases of the junction left unmatched. This CDR3 is 15 amino acids long. In germline, CDR1 is LNHNV, CDR2 YYDKDF (reference sequence). CDR3 sequence (DNA): TGTGCCACCAGCACAGACAGGGACAATAATGAAAAACTGTTTTTT. The encoded protein is CATSTDRDNNEKLFF.

V is TRBV10-1 and J is TRBJ2-5; D is unclear. Germline CDR1 WNHNN, CDR2 SYGVQD (reference sequence). Deletions cut 1 base from V and 3 bases from J, with 9 bases between. This CDR3 is built from 14 residues. CDR3 loop: CASSELASEETQYF. The DNA for the CDR3 is TGCGCCAGCAGTGAGTTGGCCTCCGAAGAGACCCAGTACTTC.

The chain combines TRBV7-8 with TRBJ2-7, with 7 positions matching TRBD2. CDR1 and CDR2 from the germline V gene are SGHVS and FQNEAQ. Trimming removed 1 base from V and 5 bases from J; junction bases left unmatched: 2. The CDR3 has 13 residues. The CDR3 nucleotides are TGTGCCAGCAGCTTAGTACTAGCGAACGAGCAGTACTTC. It yields the protein CASSLVLANEQYF.

V usage is TRBV4-3 and J usage is TRBJ2-7; the match to TRBD2 covers 7 bases. Unmatched junction bases numbered 8, after V lost 4 bases and J lost 5 bases. This CDR3 is 14 amino acids long. The germline gives CDR1 LGHNA, CDR2 YSLEER. In nucleotides, the CDR3 is TGCGCCAGCAGCCGATCGGGGGGTTTCGACGAGCAGTACTTC. This sequence encodes CASSRSGGFDEQYF.

This clone showed up just once. The chain carries TRBV18 and TRBJ2-7; 9 bases align to TRBD1. Germline CDR1 reads KGHSH; CDR2 reads LQKENI. V trimming: 0 bases; J trimming: 5 bases; junction bases outside the gene matches: 8. The CDR3 has 16 amino acids. This chain's CDR3 is CASSPPTGGDVNEQYF. The CDR3 nucleotides are TGTGCCAGCTCACCACCGACAGGGGGAGACGTCAACGAGCAGTACTTC.

This chain uses TRBV6-1 with TRBJ2-2; TRBD1 aligns across 9 bases. The CDR3 loop spans 15 amino acids. The trim removed 5 bases at V and 6 bases at J, leaving 7 bases unmatched. From germline, CDR1 is MNHNS and CDR2 SASEGT. This CDR3 reads CASSPGTGRPGELFF. The CDR3 nucleotides read TGTGCCAGCAGTCCCGGGACAGGGAGGCCCGGGGAGCTGTTTTTT.

The gene calls are TRBV15 and TRBJ2-5; 8 nucleotides line up with TRBD1. V was clipped by 1 base and J by 6 bases; unmatched bases: 4. The CDR3 runs to 14 residues. Germline CDR1 and CDR2: LNHNV and YYDKDF (reference sequence). CDR3 nucleotides: TGTGCCACCAGCAGAGGGGCAGGGGGCCAGACCCAGTACTTC. Amino acids: CATSRGAGGQTQYF. Complete variable domain (other parts from reference TRBV15 and TRBJ2-5): DAMVIQNPRYQVTQFGKPVTLSCSQTLNHNVMYWYQQKSSQAPKLLFHYYDKDFNNEADTPDNFQSRRPNTSFCFLDIRSPGLGDTAMYLCATSRGAGGQTQYFGPGTRLLVL.

The rearrangement joins TRBV5-4 to TRBJ1-5; tentatively, D is TRBD1 (5 bases). V lost 2 bases to trimming and J lost 4 bases, with 10 bases between them. The CDR3 is 14 residues long. Germline V lookup: CDR1 SGHNT, CDR2 YYREEE (reference sequence). The CDR3 sequence is CASSFAGGNQPQHF. The CDR3 nucleotides read TGTGCCAGCAGCTTTGCCGGGGGGAATCAGCCCCAGCATTTT.

The CDR3 loop reads CASSRTGDNTEAFF. The CDR3 DNA is TGTGCCAGCAGCAGGACAGGGGACAACACTGAAGCTTTCTTT. The chain joins TRBV9 to TRBJ1-1, with TRBD1 matching 9 bases. The CDR3 runs to 14 residues. Germline V CDR1 and CDR2: SGDLS, YYNGEE. V lost 4 bases, J lost 2 bases, and 3 bases stayed unmatched.

This clone was observed a few times. The chain couples TRBV30 to TRBJ1-1, with 7 bases aligning to TRBD1. V lost 2 bases, J lost 6 bases, and 3 bases stayed unmatched. The CDR3 loop spans 12 amino acids. The germline V gene has CDR1 GTSNPN and CDR2 SVGIG (reference sequence). For the CDR3, the DNA is TGTGCCTGGAGTTCAGGGGGGCCTGAAGCTTTCTTT. As protein: CAWSSGGPEAFF. Variable domain in full (rest from reference TRBV30 and TRBJ1-1): SQTIHQWPATLVQPVGSPLSLECTVEGTSNPNLYWYRQAAGRGLQLLFYSVGIGQISSEVPQNLSASRPQDRQFILSSKKLLLSDSGFYLCAWSSGGPEAFFGQGTRLTVV.

V usage is TRBV4-3 and J usage is TRBJ2-5; weak D call: TRBD2 (6 bases). The V gene's germline CDR1 is LGHNA and CDR2 YSLEER. Trimming removed 4 bases from V and 5 bases from J, with 20 bases in between. This CDR3 comprises 16 residues. CDR3 protein: CASSPYGEPGRETQYF. In DNA form, the CDR3 reads TGCGCCAGCAGCCCTTATGGGGAGCCAGGGAGGGAGACCCAGTACTTC.

V is TRBV5-1 and J is TRBJ2-2, with TRBD2 matching over 10 bases. Germline CDR1 reads SGHRS; CDR2 reads YFSETQ. The CDR3 sequence is 15 residues long. V gave up 0 bases and J gave up 5 bases; unmatched junction bases: 1. CDR3 amino acids: CASSLASGGTGELFF. The CDR3 coding sequence is TGCGCCAGCAGCTTGGCTAGCGGGGGAACCGGGGAGCTGTTTTTT.

This rearrangement joins TRBV30 to TRBJ2-7, with D perhaps TRBD2 (6 bases). This CDR3 contains 14 residues. CDR1 and CDR2 (germline): GTSNPN, SVGIG (reference sequence). V was shortened by 0 bases and J by 0 bases, with 9 bases between the two germline ends. The CDR3 nucleotides read TGTGCCTGGAGTGTACGGGGGAGCTCCTACGAGCAGTACTTC. Translated, it gives CAWSVRGSSYEQYF.

The rearrangement uses TRBV27 and TRBJ2-7; D remains unclear. Trimming cost V 6 bases and J 0 bases, with 12 bases left between them. CDR3 size: 14 residues. CDR1 is MNHEY and CDR2 is SMNVEV in the germline V gene (reference sequence). DNA for the CDR3: TGTGCCAGCAGCCGAGACTGGAGCTCCTACGAGCAGTACTTC. Translating it yields CASSRDWSSYEQYF.

This clone was seen a handful of times. The J gene is TRBJ1-1, the V gene TRBV5-6, with D unresolved. CDR3 length equals 14 residues. Germline V gene lookup returns CDR1 SGHDT and CDR2 YYEEEE. V was trimmed by 1 base and J by 1 base, leaving 8 bases between them. CDR3 amino acids: CASSLFQKNTEAFF. The DNA of the CDR3 is TGTGCCAGCAGCTTGTTTCAGAAGAACACTGAAGCTTTCTTT.